The clone carrying this T cell receptor beta chain was seen many times. Its antigen is currently unknown. The data originate from a study of breast tumors, draining lymph nodes, adjacent tissues. Findings and caveats of the study: Compared with basal-like, luminal-like tumors shared significantly more repertoire with nontumor tissue.

TCRdb redid the calling of the multiplex PCR reads with MiXCR, one entry per CDR3 protein. The data show some 140,000 distinct CDR3 sequences, 20% to 25% seen once. The lymph nodes were axillary draining lymph nodes from breast cancer patients. The CDR3 is 16 residues long. In germline, CDR1 is SGHVS, CDR2 FQNEAQ. Trimming stripped 2 bases from V and 2 bases from J, with 10 bases between. This clonotype was sampled from a female donor with breast cancer. Some clones in this sample may be carry-over from other donors' samples. This sequence joins TRBV7-8 and TRBJ2-6; D unresolved. The sequencing input was axillary lymph node tissue. CDR3 in DNA: TGTGCCAGCAGCTTATCCCGGACCGCTGGGGCCAACGTCCTGACTTTC. Encoded protein: CASSLSRTAGANVLTF.